Presented here are 30 T cell receptor beta chains from one specimen sequenced in a study of graft-versus-host responses after intestinal transplantation. Only in-frame clones appear in the TCRdb table, and some are missing; sequencing was by immunoSEQ multiplex PCR. Seen here are 85,000 to 100,000 clones, more than 70% observed once, and the top ten hold almost 1.5%. Sample: PBMCs, taken 255 days after intestinal transplant. The receptors stem from a human patient who received an intestinal transplant, so some T cells may come from the graft donor.

This chain links TRBV9 with TRBJ2-1; TRBD1 or TRBD2 may be the D gene (5 bases each). The CDR3 covers 15 residues. Trimming left V 4 bases short and J 3 bases short, with 14 bases between. CDR1 and CDR2 from the germline V gene are SGDLS and YYNGEE. The chain's CDR3 is CASSPPLGDYNEQFF. For the CDR3, the DNA is TGTGCCAGCAGCCCACCCTTGGGGGACTACAATGAGCAGTTCTTC.

This clone was observed a handful of times. The chain is built from TRBV5-4 and TRBJ2-2; tentatively, D is TRBD2 (6 bases). The CDR3 totals 15 residues. Germline CDR1 reads SGHNT; CDR2 reads YYREEE (reference sequence). Trimming left V 6 bases short and J 0 bases short, with 12 bases between. Here the CDR3 reads CASTKGGTNTGELFF. CDR3 nucleotides: TGTGCCAGCACCAAAGGAGGGACGAACACCGGGGAGCTGTTTTTT.

J is TRBJ1-6 and V is TRBV6-6; D is unresolved. With 6 bases removed from V and 10 bases from J, the gap between germline ends came to 13 bases. Germline CDR1 MNHNY, CDR2 SVGAGI (reference sequence). The CDR3 is 13 amino acids. The CDR3 bases are TGTGCCAGCAGGTGGGCCGAGGGATCACCCCTCCACTTT. Translated: CASRWAEGSPLHF.

The V call is TRBV29-1, the J call TRBJ2-3; 9 bases align to TRBD2. Germline lookup yields CDR1 SQVTM and CDR2 ANQGSEA. V shed 7 bases, J shed 1 base, and the junction held 6 bases outside the gene matches. CDR3 size: 14 residues. The CDR3 protein is CSGLAGEGTDTQYF. The CDR3 DNA is TGCAGCGGTTTAGCGGGAGAAGGCACAGATACGCAGTATTTT.

V usage is TRBV7-9 and J usage is TRBJ2-1, with D perhaps being TRBD1 or TRBD2 (6 bases each). The CDR3 contains 14 residues. CDR1 is SEHNR and CDR2 is FQNEAQ in the germline V gene (reference sequence). V lost 1 base, J lost 6 bases, and 10 bases lay in between. This CDR3 is CASSLEGGGNEQFF. In DNA, the CDR3 is TGTGCCAGCAGCTTAGAGGGGGGAGGCAATGAGCAGTTCTTC.

This sequence joins TRBV7-3 and TRBJ2-1, with TRBD2 matching over 7 bases. Germline loops: CDR1 SGHTA, CDR2 FQGTGA. The J segment lost 0 bases and the V segment lost 2 bases, leaving 19 bases of the junction unmatched. The CDR3 length is 21 residues. CDR3 nucleotide sequence: TGTGCCAGCAGCTTATCACCGGGTGGTAGCGGGCTAGTCAGCTCCTACAATGAGCAGTTCTTC. Translating it yields CASSLSPGGSGLVSSYNEQFF.

In this sample, this clone turned up once. The sample has other DNA sequences that encode this CDR3 too. The chain employs TRBV19 and TRBJ2-1; 9 bases align to TRBD2. J gave up 4 bases and V 5 bases, and 3 bases lay outside the gene matches. CDR1 and CDR2 from the germline V gene are LNHDA and SQIVND (reference sequence). This CDR3 contains 14 residues. Here the CDR3 reads CASSLAGGYNEQFF. CDR3 DNA sequence: TGTGCCAGTAGTCTGGCGGGGGGGTACAATGAGCAGTTCTTC.

In nucleotides, the CDR3 is TGTGCCAGCAGCTTAATTTCCAGGGATGAAAAACTGTTTTTT. This sequence encodes CASSLISRDEKLFF. The genes are TRBV7-6 and TRBJ1-4, with a possible D match to TRBD1 (5 bases). From germline, CDR1 is SGHVS and CDR2 FNYEAQ. This CDR3 comprises 14 residues. V gave up 2 bases and J gave up 6 bases, with 10 bases separating them.

This clone was observed once. The chain has TRBV15 and TRBJ2-5, with D hard to call. Judging by the DNA end, TRBJ2-7 fits better; the J call may be wrong. The germline V gene has CDR1 LNHNV and CDR2 YYDKDF (reference sequence). The CDR3 contains 15 residues. The CDR3 DNA sequence: TGTGCCACCAGCAGAGATAAGAACGGTGCCTACGAGCAGTACTTC. Amino acids: CATSRDKNGAYEQYF.

This clone has a single count. The genes are TRBV6-6 and TRBJ2-7; 8 bases agree with TRBD1. Trimming took 5 bases from V and 2 from J; bases not matched to a gene: 5. The CDR3 has 14 amino acids. The germline V gene has CDR1 MNHNY and CDR2 SVGAGI (reference sequence). The CDR3: CASSIGQGPYEQYV. The CDR3 DNA reads as TGTGCCAGCAGTATTGGACAGGGTCCCTACGAGCAGTACGTC.

The chain links TRBV28 to TRBJ1-2; D perhaps matches TRBD1 (5 bases). V was shortened by 5 bases and J by 8 bases, with 12 bases between the two germline ends. Germline loops: CDR1 MDHEN, CDR2 SYDVKM. This CDR3 spans 12 amino acids. CDR3 region: CASSPTGDGYTF. Written as DNA, the CDR3 is TGTGCCAGCAGTCCCACCGGGGACGGCTACACCTTC.

This clone was seen only a few times. CDR3 residues: CASSGQYQETQYF. The CDR3 DNA reads TGTGCCAGCAGCGGACAGTACCAAGAGACCCAGTACTTC. The V gene is TRBV5-4, the J gene TRBJ2-5, with D perhaps matching TRBD1 (6 bases). V was clipped by 4 bases and J by 0 bases, with 7 bases between them. Germline CDR1 is SGHNT and CDR2 is YYREEE (reference sequence). The CDR3 contains 13 residues.

The J gene is TRBJ2-1, the V gene TRBV29-1; 10 nucleotides line up with TRBD2. Germline V gene sequence: CDR1 SQVTM, CDR2 ANQGSEA. The CDR3 has 18 residues. V dropped 3 bases and J dropped 3; count of bases not matched to a gene: 14. Here the CDR3 reads CSVDTIRAGLANYNEQFF. The DNA of the CDR3 is TGCAGCGTTGATACTATTAGAGCGGGACTAGCGAACTACAATGAGCAGTTCTTC.

The V and J genes are TRBV6-5 and TRBJ2-1; 8 positions match TRBD1. The CDR3 is made up of 15 amino acids. The germline V gene has CDR1 MNHEY and CDR2 SVGAGI. V lost 2 bases, J lost 7 bases, and 7 bases stayed unmatched. The CDR3 loop reads CASSYRQGARNEQFF. Here the CDR3 DNA reads TGTGCCAGCAGTTACCGGCAGGGGGCTAGGAATGAGCAGTTCTTC.

The chain has TRBV5-1 and TRBJ2-1; 7 bases map to TRBD2. V lost 1 base to trimming and J lost 8 bases; unmatched junction nucleotides: 12. The CDR3 length is 16 residues. Germline V gene lookup returns CDR1 SGHRS and CDR2 YFSETQ. This CDR3 is CASSLKGAGLDHEQFF. The CDR3 bases are TGCGCCAGCAGCTTGAAGGGAGCGGGGTTGGACCATGAGCAGTTCTTC.

The chain has TRBV10-1 and TRBJ2-3; 8 positions agree with TRBD2. Trimming at V came to 3 bases and at J to 2 bases, leaving 4 bases not matched to a gene. The germline V gene encodes CDR1 WNHNN and CDR2 SYGVQD (reference sequence). The CDR3 covers 15 residues. For the CDR3, the DNA is TGCGCCAGCAGTGATGGAGCGGGAGCCACAGATACGCAGTATTTT. It yields the protein CASSDGAGATDTQYF.

The chain uses TRBV15 and TRBJ1-5, with D possibly matching TRBD1 (5 bases). The CDR3 totals 14 residues. The germline V and J ends were trimmed by 0 bases and 7 bases, with 10 bases remaining between them. CDR1 is LNHNV, CDR2 YYDKDF, per germline (reference sequence). The CDR3 region has the DNA TGTGCCACCAGCAGAGATAAGGGGAGACAGCCCCAGCATTTT. Translation gives CATSRDKGRQPQHF.

V is TRBV15 and J is TRBJ2-1; 11 bases align to TRBD2. V shed 0 bases, J shed 0 bases, and the junction held 7 bases outside the gene matches. Germline lookup yields CDR1 LNHNV and CDR2 YYDKDF (reference sequence). This CDR3 contains 19 residues. The CDR3 is CATSRDGRLAGSSYNEQFF. The DNA of the CDR3 is TGTGCCACCAGCAGAGATGGAAGACTAGCGGGAAGCTCCTACAATGAGCAGTTCTTC.

The genes are TRBV5-1 and TRBJ2-7; D gene uncertain. CDR3 length: 13 amino acids. Per germline, CDR1 SGHRS and CDR2 YFSETQ. The V end lost 4 bases, the J end lost 6 bases, and 14 bases lay between the germline ends. DNA for the CDR3: TGCGCCAGCAGCCCCTACTTGGCAGTCGAGCAGTACTTC. Translating it yields CASSPYLAVEQYF.

A word on this clone: The sample has other DNA sequences that encode this CDR3 too. This chain uses TRBV5-1 with TRBJ1-3, with TRBD1 identical over 8 bases. CDR3 length equals 17 residues. The germline CDR1 and CDR2 sequences are SGHRS and YFSETQ. Trimming at V came to 7 bases and at J to 4 bases, leaving 16 bases not matched to a gene. DNA for the CDR3: TGCGCCAGCTCCGGTGGTCAGGGGGCAACCGCCGGAAACACCATATATTTT. Residues: CASSGGQGATAGNTIYF.

The CDR3 DNA reads as TGTGCCAGCAGCGTAGCTTCAACCTCCTATAATTCACCCCTCCACTTT. Encoded protein: CASSVASTSYNSPLHF. The chain joins TRBV9 to TRBJ1-6; D unclear. Trimming took off 0 bases at V and 0 bases at J, with 7 bases between the two ends. The germline V gene has CDR1 SGDLS and CDR2 YYNGEE. This CDR3 is built from 16 residues. The variable domain in full, with the rest retrieved from reference TRBV9 and TRBJ1-6, is DSGVTQTPKHLITATGQRVTLRCSPRSGDLSVYWYQQSLDQGLQFLIQYYNGEERAKGNILERFSAQQFPDLHSELNLSSLELGDSALYFCASSVASTSYNSPLHFGNGTRLTVT.

The chain carries TRBV6-5 and TRBJ1-4; 9 bases are a match to TRBD1. The V and J ends lost 4 bases and 7 bases, in that order; junction bases with no gene match: 7. Germline-derived CDR1 and CDR2 are MNHEY and SVGAGI. The CDR3 sequence is 15 residues long. The CDR3 sequence: CASSSTGTGREKLFF. The CDR3 DNA reads as TGTGCCAGCAGTTCCACCGGGACAGGGCGTGAAAAACTGTTTTTT.

This clone was found a few times. The V gene is TRBV19, the J gene TRBJ1-4, with 7 bases aligning to TRBD1. J lost 6 bases, V lost 7 bases, and 8 bases had no gene match. Germline V lookup: CDR1 LNHDA, CDR2 SQIVND (reference sequence). This CDR3 comprises 14 residues. CDR3 loop: CASNWAGGDEKLFF. The CDR3, as DNA: TGTGCCAGTAACTGGGCAGGGGGAGATGAAAAACTGTTTTTT.

The chain carries TRBV6-5 and TRBJ1-2, with TRBD1 matching 7 bases. From germline, CDR1 is MNHEY and CDR2 SVGAGI. Germline trimming cut 5 bases from V and 6 bases from J; bases unmatched to any gene: 6. CDR3 length equals 13 residues. As DNA, the CDR3 is TGTGCCAGCAGTCTGCGACAGGGCGATGGCTACACCTTC. Protein sequence: CASSLRQGDGYTF.

By share, this clone ranks as medium-sized (0.01 to 0.1%). The chain joins TRBV4-2 to TRBJ2-5, with 7 bases matching TRBD1. The V and J ends lost 3 bases and 5 bases, in that order; junction bases with no gene match: 3. The CDR3 covers 13 residues. Germline lookup yields CDR1 LGHNA and CDR2 YNFKEQ. The CDR3 DNA reads TGTGCCAGCAGCCAGCAACAGGGGGAGACCCAGTACTTC. It codes for CASSQQQGETQYF.

Details on this clone: At one of its ends the junction is not consistent with the germline gene, which may arise from a read error. The rearrangement uses TRBV7-7 and TRBJ2-3; no clear D. The CDR3 has 13 amino acids. CDR1 SSHAT and CDR2 FNYEAQ come from the germline V gene (reference sequence). CDR3 loop: CASSYGPTDTQYF. The CDR3 region has the DNA TGTGCTAGCAGCTACGGCCCCACAGATACGCAGTATTTT.

The CDR3 DNA sequence: TGTGCCAGCAGTCGCTCCCCAAGCGGAGGAGTGGATCAGCCCCAGCATTTT. Protein: CASSRSPSGGVDQPQHF. This chain connects TRBV28 to TRBJ1-5, with no clear D. This CDR3 contains 17 residues. Germline V gives CDR1 MDHEN, CDR2 SYDVKM. Trimming removed 5 bases at V and 5 bases at J, with 22 bases between.

The chain couples TRBV6-1 to TRBJ1-2; D ambiguous. The V end lost 2 bases, the J end lost 8 bases, and 15 bases lay between the germline ends. The CDR3 spans 14 residues. In germline, CDR1 is MNHNS, CDR2 SASEGT. The CDR3 DNA reads as TGTGCCAGCAGTGAATCCGAATCGGGAAGGGGCTACACCTTC. Translating gives CASSESESGRGYTF.

The gene calls are TRBV29-1 and TRBJ2-1; 13 bases agree with TRBD2. The V gene's germline CDR1 is SQVTM and CDR2 ANQGSEA. With 6 bases clipped from V and 9 bases from J, the junction kept 11 bases outside the gene matches. The CDR3 length is 15 residues. The CDR3 spells CSVLLAGGPLGEQFF. For the CDR3, the DNA is TGCAGCGTCTTACTAGCGGGGGGGCCGTTAGGTGAGCAGTTCTTC.

The V call is TRBV7-2, the J call TRBJ1-6, with a tentative D call TRBD1 (6 bases). Trimming took 1 base from V and 6 from J, leaving 10 bases between them. The CDR3 totals 15 residues. Germline assignment: CDR1 SGHTA and CDR2 FQGNSA. CDR3 residues: CASSLVGGPNSPLHF. CDR3 in DNA: TGTGCCAGCAGCTTAGTGGGGGGCCCTAATTCACCCCTCCACTTT.